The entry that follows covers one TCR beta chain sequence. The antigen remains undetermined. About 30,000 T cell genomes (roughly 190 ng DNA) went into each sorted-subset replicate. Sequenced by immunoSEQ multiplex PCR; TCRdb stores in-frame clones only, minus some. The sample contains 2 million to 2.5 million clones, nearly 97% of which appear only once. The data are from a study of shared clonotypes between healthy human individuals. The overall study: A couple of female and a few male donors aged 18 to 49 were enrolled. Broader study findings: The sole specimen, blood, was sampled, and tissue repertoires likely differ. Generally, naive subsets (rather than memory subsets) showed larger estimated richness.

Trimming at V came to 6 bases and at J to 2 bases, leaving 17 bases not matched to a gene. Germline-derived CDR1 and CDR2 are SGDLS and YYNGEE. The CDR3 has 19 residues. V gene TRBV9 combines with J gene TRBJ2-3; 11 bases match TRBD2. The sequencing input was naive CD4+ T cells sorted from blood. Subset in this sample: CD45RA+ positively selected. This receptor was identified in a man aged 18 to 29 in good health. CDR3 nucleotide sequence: TGTGCCAGCAACCCGGCGGGCCTAGCGGGAGGACGAACCACAGATACGCAGTATTTT. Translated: CASNPAGLAGGRTTDTQYF.